A selection of T cell receptor beta chains follows, all from one sample in a study of radiotherapy plus CTLA-4 blockade in lung cancer. Repertoires were generated with immunoSEQ multiplex PCR, while TCRdb's copy carries only in-frame clones and drops some. The table shows about 28,000 clones, with 79% occurring only once. Sequencing was performed on peripheral blood, taken from a patient treated with radiotherapy plus ipilimumab. The receptors here all came from a human donor with non-small cell lung cancer that progressed on radiotherapy plus ipilimumab. CDR3s include the opening cysteine and the closing phenylalanine or tryptophan. D genes are given only for firm matches. Where a row states a size, it is once, few, many or the class of an expanded clone; other rows omit it.

V gene	CDR3 length	clone size	J gene	D gene	CDR3 DNA	CDR3 protein
TRBV29-1	12	NA	TRBJ2-5	NA	TGCAGCGTTGAGTCCTACCAAGAGACCCAGTACTTC	CSVESYQETQYF
TRBV10-3	14	few	TRBJ1-1	NA	TGTGCCATCAGTGAGTCGCGGGGCACCACTGAAGCTTTCTTT	CAISESRGTTEAFF
TRBV11-2	14	NA	TRBJ2-1	TRBD2	TGTGCCAGCAGCTTAAATCGCGGGAGTAGTGAGCAGTTCTTC	CASSLNRGSSEQFF
TRBV7-8	14	NA	TRBJ2-7	TRBD2	TGTGCCAGCAGCTCCCTAGCGGGAGGGACCGAGCAGTACTTC	CASSSLAGGTEQYF
TRBV5-6	13	NA	TRBJ1-1	NA	TGTGCCAGCACCCGGTCAAGTGGGACAGAAGCTTTCTTT	CASTRSSGTEAFF
TRBV6-5	16	NA	TRBJ2-6	NA	TGTGCCAGCAGTTACTCACAGGGAGCTGGGGCCAACGTCCTGACTTTC	CASSYSQGAGANVLTF
TRBV9	16	NA	TRBJ2-1	TRBD2	TGTGCCAGCAGCGTGGGACTAGCGGGGGCAGGCGATGAGCAGTTCTTC	CASSVGLAGAGDEQFF
TRBV5-6	13	NA	TRBJ2-7	NA	TGTGCCAGCAGCCAAGGAGCCTCCTACGAGCAGTACTTC	CASSQGASYEQYF
TRBV7-9	13	NA	TRBJ2-2	NA	TGTGCCAGCACTCTGATGGGGACCGGGGAGCTGTTTTTT	CASTLMGTGELFF
TRBV6-5	13	once	TRBJ2-1	TRBD1	TGTGCCAGCAGTTACTCGGAGACAGGGAGACAGTTCTTC	CASSYSETGRQFF
TRBV7-3	13	NA	TRBJ2-1	TRBD1	TGTGCCAGCAGCCGTGACAGGGGTCGGGAGCAGTTCTTC	CASSRDRGREQFF
TRBV4-3	16	NA	TRBJ2-3	TRBD2	TGCGCCAGCAGCCAAGAAGGTCGCGGGAGGGCAGATACGCAGTATTTT	CASSQEGRGRADTQYF
TRBV28	15	NA	TRBJ2-7	NA	TGTGCCAGCAGTTTAGGGGGGGCTAGACGATACGAGCAGTACTTC	CASSLGGARRYEQYF